The subject of this entry is one T cell receptor beta chain. Its antigen remains undetermined. Per-base quality was not reported, and no clone a single base away is much larger than it. The data were obtained in a study of regulatory T cells in long-lasting Graves disease listed by TCRdb under 2021. Turning to the overall study: To count as having persistent Graves' disease, a patient had to have received antithyroid drug treatment for over 5 years with TSH receptor autoantibodies remaining persistently positive. This study used TCR sequencing and RNA sequencing of peripheral blood to compare persistent Graves' disease patients against newly diagnosed Graves' disease patients. The study took place in China and was registered as a clinical trial. A total of 33 samples were covered by TCR sequencing, comprising approximately 13 persistent and approximately 20 newly diagnosed Graves' disease patients. Persistent Graves' disease patients in the clinical cohort had taken antithyroid drugs for approximately 10 years on average. What the authors observed across the whole study: Persistent patients shared more public clonotypes among themselves (fewer than 3,000) than newly diagnosed patients did (approximately 970). Compared with newly diagnosed patients, patients with persistent Graves' disease had lower TCR Shannon entropy and fewer highly expanded clones, which suggests clonal expansion. Only the TCR beta chain was sequenced and analyzed. The study examined only peripheral blood because the primary lesion, thyroid tissue, could not be accessed. TRBV28, TRBJ1-2 and TRBJ2-5 were preferentially used in persistent disease, while TRBV20-1 and TRBJ2-1 were favored in newly diagnosed disease. The authors acknowledged the small sample size as a limitation that may reduce accuracy.

Deletion took 3 bases off V and 8 bases off J, with a span of 14 bases between the germline ends. The CDR3 numbers 15 residues from cysteine through phenylalanine. The kept DNA is CDR3 alone, 45 bases in frame from the first base. Based on the germline V gene, the CDR1 and CDR2 sequences are SGHTA and FQGNSA. The time point tag for this specimen amounts to: persistent/refractory GD, antithyroid drugs over 5 years with positive TRAb. RNA was extracted from PBMCs in TRIzol for both TCR sequencing and RNA sequencing. The diagnosis of Graves' disease was made according to American Thyroid Association guidelines. Recruitment of patients was carried out at an endocrinology department in Xi'an, China. From each patient, approximately 9.9 milliliters of peripheral blood was collected into an EDTA anticoagulant tube. Ficoll Paque Plus density gradient separation was used to isolate PBMCs, and no further T cell sorting was performed. An Agilent 2100 Bioanalyzer and agarose gel were used to check RNA quality, while a NanoDrop 2000 measured RNA concentration.

To prepare the library, multiplex PCR was applied. The sample was run on an Illumina HiSeq 4000. To build TCR beta libraries, CDR3 regions were amplified by Arm-PCR using iRepertoire HTBI primers. Gel purification was performed on PCR products prior to sequencing. The paper's data handling went like this. Gene usage analysis of CDR3 amino acid clonotypes relied on the 55 to 80 TRBV and more than twelve TRBJ segments identified across samples. COPE and FqMerger were used to merge filtered high-quality paired reads into contigs. BLAST was used to align contigs to IMGT TRBV, TRBD and TRBJ reference genes, with CDR3 defined following IMGT. Any clonotype with a frequency above 0.1% was counted as a highly expanded clone. Repertoire diversity was measured by Shannon entropy, and V-J evenness by the Gini coefficient. Public clonotypes were defined as clonotypes shared by more than one individual. Through fastp at Q25 and MiXCR, TCRdb rebuilt clones from the public reads, retaining in-frame beta chains. Entries that share a CDR3 protein sequence are merged under the most common genes and DNA. V and J calls and clone size were set by TCRdb, not the authors. For this sample the table gives 360,000 or so distinct CDR3 sequences, of which roughly 24% were detected only once. The ten most abundant clones make up approximately 28% of the sample.

Material: peripheral blood mononuclear cells (PBMCs), obtained when the disease was refractory, from a patient treated with antithyroid drugs. This TCR came from a woman aged 40 to 50 with Graves disease. Donor details come from another sample of the same person, matched by shared clones. The V and J genes are TRBV7-2 and TRBJ1-6; the D gene is unclear. The CDR3 in this case is CASSFFRAVDSPLHF. The DNA reads TGTGCCAGCAGCTTCTTCCGGGCCGTGGATTCACCCCTCCACTTT. The variable domain in full, with residues beyond the CDR3 obtained from the reference TRBV7-2 and TRBJ1-6 genes, is GAGVSQSPSNKVTEKGKDVELRCDPISGHTALYWYRQSLGQGLEFLIYFQGNSAPDKSGLPSDRFSAERTGGSVSTLTIQRTQQEDSAVYLCASSFFRAVDSPLHFGNGTRLTVT.